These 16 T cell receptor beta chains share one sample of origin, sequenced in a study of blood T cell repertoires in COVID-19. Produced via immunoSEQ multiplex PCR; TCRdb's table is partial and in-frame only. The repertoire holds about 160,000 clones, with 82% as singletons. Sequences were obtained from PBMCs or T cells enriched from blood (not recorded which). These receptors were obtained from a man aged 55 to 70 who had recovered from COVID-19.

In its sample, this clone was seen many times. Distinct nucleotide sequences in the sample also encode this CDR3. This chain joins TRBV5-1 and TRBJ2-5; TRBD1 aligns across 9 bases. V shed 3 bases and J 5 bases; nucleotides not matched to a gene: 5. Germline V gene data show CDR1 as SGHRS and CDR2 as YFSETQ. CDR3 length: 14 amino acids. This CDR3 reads CASSWGQGRETQYF. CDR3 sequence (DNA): TGCGCCAGCAGCTGGGGACAGGGAAGGGAGACCCAGTACTTC. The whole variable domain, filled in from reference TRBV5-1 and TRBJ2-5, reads KAGVTQTPRYLIKTRGQQVTLSCSPISGHRSVSWYQQTPGQGLQFLFEYFSETQRNKGNFPGRFSGRQFSNSRSEMNVSTLELGDSALYLCASSWGQGRETQYFGPGTRLLVL.

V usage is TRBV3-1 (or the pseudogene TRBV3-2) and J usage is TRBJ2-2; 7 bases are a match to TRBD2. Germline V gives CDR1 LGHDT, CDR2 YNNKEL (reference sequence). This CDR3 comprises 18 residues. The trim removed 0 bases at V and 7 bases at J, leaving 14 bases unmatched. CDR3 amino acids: CASSQEVARENSIGELFF. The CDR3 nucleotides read TGTGCCAGCAGCCAAGAAGTAGCGCGGGAGAATAGCATCGGGGAGCTGTTTTTT.

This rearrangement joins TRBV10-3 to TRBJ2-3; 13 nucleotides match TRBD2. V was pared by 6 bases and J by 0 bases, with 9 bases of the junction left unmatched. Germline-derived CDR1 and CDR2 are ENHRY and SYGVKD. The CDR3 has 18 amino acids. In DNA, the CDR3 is TGTGCCATCAGCGTGACTAGCGGGGGGCCCGGTAGCACAGATACGCAGTATTTT. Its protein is CAISVTSGGPGSTDTQYF.

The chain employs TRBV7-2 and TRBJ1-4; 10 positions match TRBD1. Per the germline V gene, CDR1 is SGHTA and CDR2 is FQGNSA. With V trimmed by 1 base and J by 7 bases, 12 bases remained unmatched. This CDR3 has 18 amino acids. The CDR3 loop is CASSLVSGTGATSEKLFF. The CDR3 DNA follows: TGTGCCAGCAGCTTAGTATCCGGGACAGGGGCCACCAGTGAAAAACTGTTTTTT.

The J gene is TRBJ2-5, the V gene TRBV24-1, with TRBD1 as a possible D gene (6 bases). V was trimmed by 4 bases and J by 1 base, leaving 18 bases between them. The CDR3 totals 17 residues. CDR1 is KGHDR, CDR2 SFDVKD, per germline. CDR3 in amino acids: CATSDPRTAYTQETQYF. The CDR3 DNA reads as TGTGCCACCAGTGACCCCAGGACAGCCTACACCCAAGAGACCCAGTACTTC.

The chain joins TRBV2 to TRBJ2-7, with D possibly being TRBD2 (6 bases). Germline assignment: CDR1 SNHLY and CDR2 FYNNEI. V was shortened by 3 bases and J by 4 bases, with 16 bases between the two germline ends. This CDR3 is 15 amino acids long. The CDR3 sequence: CASSEIGPGGYEQYF. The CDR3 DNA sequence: TGTGCCAGCAGTGAGATCGGCCCCGGGGGATACGAGCAGTACTTC.

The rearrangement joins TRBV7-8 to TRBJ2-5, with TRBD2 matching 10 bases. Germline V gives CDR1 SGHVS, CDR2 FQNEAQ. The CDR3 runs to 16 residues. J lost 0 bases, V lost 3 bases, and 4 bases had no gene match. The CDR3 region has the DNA TGTGCCAGCAGCTTCGGACTAGCGGATTACCAAGAGACCCAGTACTTC. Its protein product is CASSFGLADYQETQYF. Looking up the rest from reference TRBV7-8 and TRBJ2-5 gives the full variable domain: GAGVSQSPRYKVAKRGQDVALRCDPISGHVSLFWYQQALGQGPEFLTYFQNEAQLDKSGLPSDRFFAERPEGSVSTLKIQRTQQEDSAVYLCASSFGLADYQETQYFGPGTRLLVL.

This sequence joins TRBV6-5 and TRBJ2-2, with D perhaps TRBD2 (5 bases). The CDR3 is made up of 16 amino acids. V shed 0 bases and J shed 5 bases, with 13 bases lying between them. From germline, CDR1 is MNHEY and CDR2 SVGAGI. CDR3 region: CASSYSRPGMTGELFF. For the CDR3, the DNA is TGTGCCAGCAGTTACTCTCGGCCGGGAATGACCGGGGAGCTGTTTTTT.

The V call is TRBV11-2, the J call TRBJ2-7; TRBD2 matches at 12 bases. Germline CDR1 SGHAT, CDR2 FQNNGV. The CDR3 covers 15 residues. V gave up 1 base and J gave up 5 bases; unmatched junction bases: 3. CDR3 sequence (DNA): TGTGCCAGCAGCTTAGGACTAGCGGGAGCGGACGAGCAGTACTTC. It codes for CASSLGLAGADEQYF.

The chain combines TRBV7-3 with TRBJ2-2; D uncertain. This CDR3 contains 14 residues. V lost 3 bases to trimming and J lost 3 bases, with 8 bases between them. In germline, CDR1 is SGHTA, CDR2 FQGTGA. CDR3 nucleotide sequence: TGTGCCAGCAGCTTTAACCGGGACACCGGGGAGCTGTTTTTT. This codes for CASSFNRDTGELFF.

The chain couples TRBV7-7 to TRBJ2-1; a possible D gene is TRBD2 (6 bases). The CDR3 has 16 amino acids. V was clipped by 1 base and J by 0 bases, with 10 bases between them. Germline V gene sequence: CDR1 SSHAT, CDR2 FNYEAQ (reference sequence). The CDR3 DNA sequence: TGTGCCAGCAGCTTAGGAACTAGCAGCTCCTACAATGAGCAGTTCTTC. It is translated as CASSLGTSSSYNEQFF.

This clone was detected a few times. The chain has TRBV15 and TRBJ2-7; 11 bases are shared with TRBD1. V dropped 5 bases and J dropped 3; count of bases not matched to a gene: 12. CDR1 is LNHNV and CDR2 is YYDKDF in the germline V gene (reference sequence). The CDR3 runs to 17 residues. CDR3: CATSGGVGQGGFYEQYF. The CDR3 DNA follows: TGTGCCACCAGCGGAGGCGTGGGACAGGGGGGATTCTACGAGCAGTACTTC.

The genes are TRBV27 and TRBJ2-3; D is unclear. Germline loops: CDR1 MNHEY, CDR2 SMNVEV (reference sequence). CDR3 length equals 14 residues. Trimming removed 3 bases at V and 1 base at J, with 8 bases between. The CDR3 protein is CASSFGQGTDTQYF. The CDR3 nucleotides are TGTGCCAGCAGTTTTGGGCAGGGCACAGATACGCAGTATTTT.

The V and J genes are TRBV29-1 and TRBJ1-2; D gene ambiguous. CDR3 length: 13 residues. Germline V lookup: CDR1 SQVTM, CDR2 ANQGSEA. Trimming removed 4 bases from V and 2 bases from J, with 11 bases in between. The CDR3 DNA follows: TGCAGCGTTGGCGGAGGAGGGAACTATGGCTACACCTTC. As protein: CSVGGGGNYGYTF.

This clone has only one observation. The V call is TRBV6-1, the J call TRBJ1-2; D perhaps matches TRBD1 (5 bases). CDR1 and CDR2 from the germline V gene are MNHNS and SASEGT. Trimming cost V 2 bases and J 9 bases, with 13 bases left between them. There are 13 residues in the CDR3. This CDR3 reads CASSELGTNRYTF. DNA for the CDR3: TGTGCCAGCAGTGAACTGGGGACTAATCGCTACACCTTC.

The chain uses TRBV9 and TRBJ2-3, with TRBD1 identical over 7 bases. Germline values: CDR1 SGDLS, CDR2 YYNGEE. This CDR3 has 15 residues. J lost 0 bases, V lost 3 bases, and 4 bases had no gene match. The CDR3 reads CASSEGAPSTDTQYF. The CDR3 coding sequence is TGTGCCAGCAGCGAGGGGGCTCCCAGCACAGATACGCAGTATTTT.